The T cell receptor beta chain under discussion was sequenced for a study of cytomegalovirus exposure and HLA in healthy donors. The PCR had 60 Vbeta and 13 Jbeta primers. Only in-frame clones appear in the TCRdb table, and some are missing; sequencing was by immunoSEQ multiplex PCR. Of 170,000 or so clones in the sample, around 77% were seen once. General observations from the study: According to the study, approximately 150 TCR beta chains were cytomegalovirus-associated.

A remark on this clone: The antigen is undetermined.

The germline V gene encodes CDR1 MDHEN and CDR2 SYDVKM. The CDR3 extends over 17 amino acids. V was trimmed by 1 base and J by 0 bases, leaving 13 bases between them. The source of this sequence is a woman aged 45-59 years in good health and CMV-seropositive. The sample was PBMCs. This chain uses TRBV28 with TRBJ1-5, with no clear D. In nucleotides, the CDR3 is TGTGCCAGCAGTTTATTTCTCTCGGGAGGTAGCAATCAGCCCCAGCATTTT. Protein: CASSLFLSGGSNQPQHF.